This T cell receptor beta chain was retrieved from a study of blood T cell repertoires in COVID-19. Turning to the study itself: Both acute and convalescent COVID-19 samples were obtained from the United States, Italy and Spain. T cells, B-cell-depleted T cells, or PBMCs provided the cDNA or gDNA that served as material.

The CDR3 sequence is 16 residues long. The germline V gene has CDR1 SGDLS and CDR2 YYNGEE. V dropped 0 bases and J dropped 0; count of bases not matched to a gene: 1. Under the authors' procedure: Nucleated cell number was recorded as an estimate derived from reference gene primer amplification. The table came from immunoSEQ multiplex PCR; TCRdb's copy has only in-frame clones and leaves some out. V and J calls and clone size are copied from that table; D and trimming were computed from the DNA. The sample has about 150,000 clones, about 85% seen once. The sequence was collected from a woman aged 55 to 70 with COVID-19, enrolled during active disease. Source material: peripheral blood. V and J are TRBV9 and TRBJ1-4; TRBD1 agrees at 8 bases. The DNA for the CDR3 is TGTGCCAGCAGCGTAGGGACAGGGACAACTAATGAAAAACTGTTTTTT. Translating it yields CASSVGTGTTNEKLFF.